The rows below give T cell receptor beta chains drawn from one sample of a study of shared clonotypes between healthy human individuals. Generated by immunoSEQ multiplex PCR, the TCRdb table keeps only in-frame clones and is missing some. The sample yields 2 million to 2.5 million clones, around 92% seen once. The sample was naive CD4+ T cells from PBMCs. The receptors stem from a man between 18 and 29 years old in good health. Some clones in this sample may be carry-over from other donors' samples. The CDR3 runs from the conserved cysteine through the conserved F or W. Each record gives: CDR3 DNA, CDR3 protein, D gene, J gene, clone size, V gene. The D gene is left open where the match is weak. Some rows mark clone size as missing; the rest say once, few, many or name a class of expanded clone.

CDR3 DNA: TGTGCCAGCAGTTCCCCGGAGGGGGAAGAGACCCAGTACTTC
CDR3 protein: CASSSPEGEETQYF
D gene: .
J gene: TRBJ2-5
clone size: .
V gene: TRBV27

CDR3 DNA: TGTGCCAGCAGTGACCGGCTAGCGGGAGATCGAGAGCAGTACTTC
CDR3 protein: CASSDRLAGDREQYF
D gene: TRBD2
J gene: TRBJ2-7
clone size: .
V gene: TRBV2

CDR3 DNA: TGTGCCAGCTCACGGTCAGAACGTGGTAATGAGCAGTTCTTC
CDR3 protein: CASSRSERGNEQFF
D gene: .
J gene: TRBJ2-1
clone size: once
V gene: TRBV18

CDR3 DNA: TGTGCCAGCAGTTACTCGACCCCGGCGGGCACCATATATTTT
CDR3 protein: CASSYSTPAGTIYF
D gene: .
J gene: TRBJ1-3
clone size: .
V gene: TRBV6-6

CDR3 DNA: TGTGCCAGCAGCCCCCAACCCGGACAGAAAGCTTTCTTT
CDR3 protein: CASSPQPGQKAFF
D gene: .
J gene: TRBJ1-1
clone size: .
V gene: TRBV7-8

CDR3 DNA: TGTGCCAGTAGGGACAGGGGTTACGAAAAACTGTTTTTT
CDR3 protein: CASRDRGYEKLFF
D gene: TRBD1
J gene: TRBJ1-4
clone size: .
V gene: TRBV19

CDR3 DNA: TGTGCCAGCTCACCACTCGTTGGACAGGGCACCGGGGAGCTGTTTTTT
CDR3 protein: CASSPLVGQGTGELFF
D gene: TRBD1
J gene: TRBJ2-2
clone size: .
V gene: TRBV18

CDR3 DNA: TGCGCCAGCAGCTTCTCTAGCGGGAGAGACAATGAGCAGTTCTTC
CDR3 protein: CASSFSSGRDNEQFF
D gene: TRBD2
J gene: TRBJ2-1
clone size: .
V gene: TRBV5-1

CDR3 DNA: TGTGCCAGCAGCCACAGGACAGGGTCTGAGACCCAGTACTTC
CDR3 protein: CASSHRTGSETQYF
D gene: TRBD1
J gene: TRBJ2-5
clone size: .
V gene: TRBV6-5

CDR3 DNA: TGCGCCAGCAGTCAATTGGGACAGGGAAGAGTCTATGGCTACACCTTC
CDR3 protein: CASSQLGQGRVYGYTF
D gene: TRBD1
J gene: TRBJ1-2
clone size: .
V gene: TRBV23-1

CDR3 DNA: TGTGCCAGCAGCACCCCCGGGACAGGGCATGTATACGAGCAGTACTTC
CDR3 protein: CASSTPGTGHVYEQYF
D gene: TRBD1
J gene: TRBJ2-7
clone size: .
V gene: TRBV7-9

CDR3 DNA: TGTGCCAGCAGCAGACAAGGTCCCCTCCTCTTC
CDR3 protein: CASSRQGPLLF
D gene: .
J gene: TRBJ1-2
clone size: .
V gene: TRBV27